This TCR beta chain was sequenced during a study of T cell responses to AZD1222 COVID-19 vaccine (dated by TCRdb to the early 2020s). General notes on the study: AZD1222 recipients given second doses at about 4 weeks or at about 12 weeks were pooled, since spike-specific TCR depth and breadth were not found to differ between the two schedules. A total of about 230 trial participants underwent TCR sequencing, of whom some 210 received two doses of AZD1222 and about 25 received two doses of the MenACWY control vaccine. Trial participants were enrolled by age into subgroups of 18-55, 56-69 and 70-plus years, and roughly 150, 30 and 60 TCR-sequenced participants, respectively, were included in these subgroups. Findings and caveats that apply to the study as a whole: After two AZD1222 doses, spike-specific TCR breadth and depth were significantly higher than at day 0 and than in MenACWY recipients. Because no day 14 peak-response samples were available, repertoires were characterized only after the peak T cell response. Epitopes outside the regions mutated in the B.1.351 and B.1.1.7 variants were reportedly recognized by nearly half of the unique spike-specific TCRs. In the small 56-69-year group, the increase in depth fell short of significance, most likely because of low power. Conclusions about previously exposed vaccinees were limited because only a handful of AZD1222 recipients were SARS-CoV-2 seropositive at baseline. The whole spike protein was spanned by vaccine-associated CD4 TCRs, and dominant responses were seen in regions 160-218 and 743-854. Most participants were white British and females outnumbered males, and the authors suggested that clonal diversity may have been underestimated.

From cysteine to phenylalanine, the CDR3 is 13 amino acids long. Only the CDR3 portion is preserved as DNA: 39 bases, with reading frame beginning at the first base. Between the V and J ends, shortened by 10 bases and 2 bases respectively, the junction contains 14 bases. The CDR3 regions of human TCRbeta chains were subjected to immunosequencing. Turning to the authors' computational methods: Repertoire TCRs were checked for matches against a reference library of SARS-CoV-2-specific TCRs that had been generated using the MIRA antigen-specificity platform. Breadth meant the fraction of unique TCRs that were SARS-CoV-2-associated, whereas depth meant the fraction of total T cells that were SARS-CoV-2-associated. Using the MIRA data, every spike-specific TCR was mapped to the spike region that the TCR reacted to and assigned to either a CD4 or a CD8 class. Log10-transformed breadth and depth values were compared by one-way ANOVA with Sidak's multiple comparisons tests. Held by TCRdb, this immuneACCESS table contains in-frame sequences only and omits some clones. Under half of the omission traces to an unresolved V gene where checked; the cause of the rest is unknown. The D gene and trimming were derived from the DNA, and the V and J assignments and clone size from that table. In all, the sample holds around 110,000 clones, and about 91% of those were seen once. The ten largest clones represent over 8.5% of the sample.

For this clone: It lacks a known antigen. No much larger clone is present one base from it, and per-base qualities are unavailable.

Per the publication, the time point label means: baseline before first vaccination. Vaccinee samples came from UK trials COV001 and COV002, including a single-blind randomized controlled phase 2/3 trial of AZD1222 (ChAdOx1 nCoV-19) in healthy adults. Trial participant PBMC samples were collected at day 0 and day 28 after the second dose for TCRbeta chain sequencing. This TCR came from an adult in good health. The chain couples TRBV12-3 or TRBV12-4 to TRBJ1-2; D gene: possibly TRBD1, on 5 matching bases. Here the sequenced sample was peripheral blood, taken on day 0 of AZD1222 vaccination. The DNA sequence is TGTGCCACCCAATTTCAGGGAAACTATGGCTACACCTTC. It is translated as CATQFQGNYGYTF.